The next 15 T cell receptor beta chains were all read from a single sample in a study of blood T cells in healthy people across ages (dated by TCRdb to the mid-2010s). Libraries were prepared through 5' RACE. Sequenced on an Illumina HiSeq 2500. A second about 7 to 12 cycle PCR used a sample-barcoded 5' primer and a J-beta primer mix. TCRdb's own reprocessing of the public reads used fastp at Q25 and MiXCR and kept productive beta chains. When rows share a CDR3 protein, they turn into one entry using the most common DNA and genes. The sample table holds 600,000 or so distinct CDR3 sequences, of which under 55% were seen once. Around 23% of the sample is taken by the ten largest. The sequenced sample consisted of blood. These receptors were taken from a man aged 80 or over in good health.

This clonotype was observed many times. This chain links TRBV6-6 with TRBJ2-1; 10 bases fit TRBD2. Germline CDR1 and CDR2: MNHNY and SVGAGI (reference sequence). The junction had 2 bases not matched to a gene; V was cut back by 6 bases and J by 0 bases. The CDR3 has 15 residues. The CDR3 here is CASRLAGSSYNEQFF. DNA of the CDR3: TGTGCCAGCAGACTAGCGGGGAGCTCCTACAATGAGCAGTTCTTC.

This clonotype was seen a handful of times. The chain joins TRBV20-1 to TRBJ2-5; no definite D call. The germline V gene encodes CDR1 DFQATT and CDR2 SNEGSKA (reference sequence). Trimming left V 5 bases short and J 0 bases short, with 7 bases between. The CDR3 contains 12 residues. CDR3 region: CSASLHQETQYF. The DNA for the CDR3 is TGCAGTGCTTCCCTACACCAAGAGACCCAGTACTTC.

Worth noting for this clonotype: The junction differs from germline at one of its ends, possibly a read error. This CDR3 is CASKRDQSGLTDTQYF. The CDR3 DNA reads TGCGCCAGTAAGCGGGACCAGAGTGGGCTCACAGATACGCAGTATTTT. The V gene is TRBV5-4, the J gene TRBJ2-3; 7 nucleotides align to TRBD2. CDR1 SGHNT and CDR2 YYREEE come from the germline V gene (reference sequence). The CDR3 consists of 16 residues. The whole variable domain, filled in from reference TRBV5-4 and TRBJ2-3, reads ETGVTQSPTHLIKTRGQQVTLRCSSQSGHNTVSWYQQALGQGPQFIFQYYREEENGRGNFPPRFSGLQFPNYSSELNVNALELDDSALYLCASKRDQSGLTDTQYFGPGTRLTVL.

The V gene is TRBV30, the J gene TRBJ1-2; weak D call: TRBD1 (5 bases). Trimming removed 2 bases from V and 4 bases from J, with 14 bases in between. Germline V CDR1 and CDR2: GTSNPN, SVGIG (reference sequence). CDR3 length equals 14 residues. Here the CDR3 reads CAWSKGAGTYGYTF. The CDR3 bases are TGTGCCTGGAGTAAGGGAGCTGGGACCTATGGCTACACCTTC. The complete variable domain, with remaining parts taken from reference TRBV30 and TRBJ1-2, reads SQTIHQWPATLVQPVGSPLSLECTVEGTSNPNLYWYRQAAGRGLQLLFYSVGIGQISSEVPQNLSASRPQDRQFILSSKKLLLSDSGFYLCAWSKGAGTYGYTFGSGTRLTVV.

This clonotype occurred a few times. J is TRBJ1-1 and V is TRBV5-1; D call uncertain. V lost 0 bases to trimming and J lost 2 bases, with 11 bases between them. CDR1 and CDR2 from the germline V gene are SGHRS and YFSETQ. CDR3 size: 15 residues. This CDR3 is CASSLDPGGNTEAFF. Written as DNA, the CDR3 is TGCGCCAGCAGCTTGGACCCTGGAGGAAACACTGAAGCTTTCTTT.

In its sample, this clonotype was seen once. This rearrangement joins TRBV27 to TRBJ2-1; D not certain. V dropped 8 bases and J dropped 3 bases, with 14 bases sitting between them. Germline assignment: CDR1 MNHEY and CDR2 SMNVEV (reference sequence). CDR3 size: 14 residues. The DNA for the CDR3 is TGTGCCAGCGCCGTAGGGCGCAACTACAATGAGCAGTTCTTC. Amino acid sequence: CASAVGRNYNEQFF.

The CDR3, as DNA: TGCGCCAGCAGCTTGCAACCGGGACTAGCGATAGATACGCAGTATTTT. Its protein product is CASSLQPGLAIDTQYF. The chain carries TRBV5-1 and TRBJ2-3; 10 bases fit TRBD2. CDR1 SGHRS and CDR2 YFSETQ come from the germline V gene. Losses at the gene ends were 1 base for V and 5 bases for J; bases not matched to a gene: 7. This CDR3 comprises 16 residues.

The rearrangement joins TRBV20-1 to TRBJ2-6, with 9 bases matching TRBD2. Germline assignment: CDR1 DFQATT and CDR2 SNEGSKA (reference sequence). After removal of 2 bases from V and 3 bases from J, the junction contained 5 bases not matched to a gene. CDR3 length: 16 amino acids. CDR3: CSARLREGRGANVLTF. In nucleotides, the CDR3 is TGCAGTGCTAGATTGCGGGAGGGCCGTGGGGCCAACGTCCTGACTTTC.

This clonotype appeared a few times. The chain links TRBV9 to TRBJ2-5, with D possibly TRBD2 on 5 matching bases. The last part of the DNA fits TRBJ2-7 better; the J call may be wrong. The germline gives CDR1 SGDLS, CDR2 YYNGEE. This CDR3 is 14 amino acids long. Here the CDR3 reads CASSGTGLRAEQYF. In DNA, the CDR3 is TGTGCCAGCAGCGGGACTGGACTTCGGGCCGAGCAGTACTTC.

A few counts support this clonotype. This chain connects TRBV7-2 to TRBJ2-5; the match to TRBD2 covers 11 bases. V shed 3 bases and J 5 bases; nucleotides not matched to a gene: 5. Germline values: CDR1 SGHTA, CDR2 FQGNSA. The length of the CDR3 is 15 residues. The CDR3 region is CASSFSGGAEETQYF. The CDR3 DNA reads TGTGCCAGCAGCTTTAGCGGGGGGGCCGAGGAGACCCAGTACTTC.

V usage is TRBV25-1 and J usage is TRBJ1-6, with D perhaps matching TRBD1 (5 bases). Germline CDR1 and CDR2: MGHDK and SYGVNS. V dropped 3 bases and J dropped 0 bases, with 9 bases sitting between them. CDR3 length: 16 amino acids. The chain's CDR3 is CASSELGDSYNSPLHF. DNA of the CDR3: TGTGCCAGCAGTGAGTTGGGGGACTCCTATAATTCACCCCTCCACTTT.

The chain carries TRBV3-1 and TRBJ2-1; D is tentatively TRBD1 or TRBD2 (5 bases each). Germline V CDR1 and CDR2: LGHDT, YNNKEL (reference sequence). Trimming took 1 base from V and 6 from J, leaving 19 bases between them. The CDR3 is 17 amino acids. The CDR3 reads CASSQGWGPQLPNEQFF. DNA of the CDR3: TGTGCCAGCAGCCAAGGATGGGGACCTCAACTACCCAATGAGCAGTTCTTC.

This clonotype was seen only a few times. This chain joins TRBV7-9 and TRBJ1-1; D remains ambiguous. Looked up from germline, CDR1 is SEHNR and CDR2 is FQNEAQ (reference sequence). The CDR3 runs 12 residues. V gave up 7 bases and J gave up 8 bases, with 14 bases separating them. Written as DNA, the CDR3 is TGTGCCAGCACTTCGACACTTAGAGAAGCTTTCTTT. It specifies CASTSTLREAFF. Drawing the rest from reference TRBV7-9 and TRBJ1-1, the complete variable domain is DTGVSQNPRHKITKRGQNVTFRCDPISEHNRLYWYRQTLGQGPEFLTYFQNEAQLEKSRLLSDRFSAERPKGSFSTLEIQRTEQGDSAMYLCASTSTLREAFFGQGTRLTVV.

V and J are TRBV12-3 or TRBV12-4 and TRBJ2-1; 12 bases are shared with TRBD1. The CDR3 length is 15 residues. V lost 2 bases, J lost 12 bases, and 8 bases stayed unmatched. The CDR3 sequence: CASSLRGTGGSWQFF. The CDR3 nucleotides read TGTGCCAGCAGTTTAAGAGGGACAGGGGGCAGTTGGCAGTTCTTC.

The chain employs TRBV7-2 and TRBJ2-2; TRBD2 is a possible D gene (5 bases). The germline V gene encodes CDR1 SGHTA and CDR2 FQGNSA. Trimming took 5 bases from V and 1 from J, leaving 14 bases between them. The CDR3 sequence is 16 residues long. The CDR3 reads CASSPRSAGNTGELFF. In nucleotides, the CDR3 is TGTGCCAGCAGCCCGCGGTCGGCGGGGAACACCGGGGAGCTGTTTTTT.